This TCR beta chain appears in the sequencing data of a study of identifying expanded T cells in peripheral blood. V was pared by 3 bases and J by 5 bases, with 8 bases between. Germline V gene sequence: CDR1 DFQATT, CDR2 SNEGSKA (reference sequence). The CDR3 sequence is 11 residues long. Study-wide findings and caveats: Differentially abundant clones: roughly 1.3 between replicates, approximately 16 at about two weeks, 19 to 20 at four.

Profiled with immunoSEQ multiplex PCR; TCRdb holds only in-frame clones, not every one. The sample lists more than 90,000 clones, approximately 88% occurring once. This clone turned up a few times. The antigen is not known. The rearrangement uses TRBV20-1 and TRBJ2-7; TRBD1 is a possible D gene (5 bases). The receptor comes from a person between 18 and 75 years old in good health. The sample taken for sequencing was blood. The CDR3 sequence is CSASQGNEQYF. For the CDR3, the DNA is TGCAGTGCTAGTCAGGGTAACGAGCAGTACTTC.